This T cell receptor (beta chain) was captured in a study of tumor-infiltrating lymphocytes in oesophageal squamous cell carcinoma. With V trimmed by 6 bases and J by 11 bases, 20 bases remained unmatched. The length of the CDR3 is 16 residues. This clonotype was recorded once. TCRdb itself ran the PCR reads through MiXCR, one entry per CDR3 protein. The sample records about 12,000 distinct CDR3 sequences, 55% to 65% being singletons. This TCR was sampled from a female donor with esophageal squamous cell carcinoma. Sequenced sample: esophageal tumor tissue. The genes are TRBV12-3 or TRBV12-4 and TRBJ2-5; 8 bases match TRBD2. The CDR3 nucleotides read TGTGCCAGCAGCAAAGGTGGCGGGGGGAGAGCAGATACGCAGTACTTC. It yields the protein CASSKGGGGRADTQYF.